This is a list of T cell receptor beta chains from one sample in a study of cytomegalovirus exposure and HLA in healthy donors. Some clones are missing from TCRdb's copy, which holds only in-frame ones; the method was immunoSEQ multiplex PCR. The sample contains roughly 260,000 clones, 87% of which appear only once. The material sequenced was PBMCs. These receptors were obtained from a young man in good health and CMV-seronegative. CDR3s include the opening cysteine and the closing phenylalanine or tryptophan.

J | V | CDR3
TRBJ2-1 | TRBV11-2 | CASSFPRGGPYGNEQFF
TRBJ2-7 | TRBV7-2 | CASRVTRTYEQYF
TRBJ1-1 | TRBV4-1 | CASSQEGYGETEAFF
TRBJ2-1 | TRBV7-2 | CASSLAASGGLNEQFF
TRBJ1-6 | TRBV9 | CASSAGQLSYNSPLHF
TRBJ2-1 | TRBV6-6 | CASSTGTSGGNEQFF
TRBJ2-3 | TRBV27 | CASRDRLAGRTDTQYF
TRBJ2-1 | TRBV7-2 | CASSLTGDEQFF
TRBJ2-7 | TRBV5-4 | CASSLEGLSYEQYF
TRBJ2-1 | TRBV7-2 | CASSLARGSGRVNEQFF
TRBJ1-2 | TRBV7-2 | CASSHPTNNYGYTF